The source of this T cell receptor beta chain is a study of spatial heterogeneity in lung cancer. The wider study: The study consistently detected more beta-chain than alpha-chain sequences.

Study results and caveats: Higher tumor mutation counts went along with higher counts of expanded intratumoral alpha and beta TCRs.

TCRdb reanalysed the 5' RACE reads using MiXCR and keeps one entry per CDR3 protein. Here the sample spans approximately 3,000 distinct CDR3 sequences, around 13% being singletons. This clonotype was observed a few times. Its target is unknown. Noted time point: sample taken at primary tumor resection. Unsorted tumor, nontumor lung tissue or cryopreserved PBMC supplied the whole RNA. The length of the CDR3 is 15 residues. Trimming removed 1 base at V and 0 bases at J, with 10 bases between. From germline, CDR1 is SEHNR and CDR2 FQNEAQ (reference sequence). The receptor was derived from a male donor with early-stage non-small cell lung cancer. This material consisted of lung tumor tissue, taken at surgery. The chain has TRBV7-9 and TRBJ2-7; D gene unclear. The chain's CDR3 is CASSLVVSGSYEQYF. As DNA, the CDR3 is TGTGCCAGCAGCTTAGTAGTCAGTGGCTCCTACGAGCAGTACTTC.